The clone carrying this TCR beta chain was picked up many times. TCRdb itself ran the 5' RACE reads through MiXCR, one entry per CDR3 protein. The sample consists of 85,000 to 120,000 distinct CDR3 sequences, over 10% of them appearing once. The source of the sample is a study of early T cells in non-severe SARS-CoV-2 infection. This TCR was recovered from an adult who was a healthcare worker with PCR-confirmed SARS-CoV-2 infection or an uninfected control (not recorded which). Sample: whole blood.

CDR3 sequence: CASSQEGPSGKKTELFF. CDR3 DNA sequence: TGCGCCAGCAGCCAAGAAGGACCTAGCGGGAAGAAAACGGAGCTGTTTTTT. This chain connects TRBV4-1 to TRBJ2-2; 9 positions agree with TRBD2. Germline V gene lookup returns CDR1 MGHRA and CDR2 YSYEKL. CDR3 length: 17 residues. V lost 0 bases and J lost 10; bases outside the gene matches: 12.